The 17 T cell receptor beta chains reported below all come from one sample, sequenced in a study of identifying expanded T cells in peripheral blood. The table came from immunoSEQ multiplex PCR; TCRdb's copy has only in-frame clones and leaves some out. The sample has about 91,000 clones; around 88% are singletons. Sequenced sample: blood. These receptors originate from a person aged 18 to 75 in good health.

V gene TRBV11-2 combines with J gene TRBJ2-7; the match to TRBD1 covers 9 bases. The CDR3 sequence is 16 residues long. The V gene end was trimmed by 1 base and the J gene end by 4 bases; junction bases not matched to a gene: 8. The germline V gene has CDR1 SGHAT and CDR2 FQNNGV. The CDR3 is CASSLGTGGRVYEQYF. The CDR3 region has the DNA TGTGCCAGCAGCTTAGGAACAGGGGGCAGGGTTTACGAGCAGTACTTC.

The gene calls are TRBV5-4 and TRBJ2-5; weak D call: TRBD1 (5 bases). CDR1 SGHNT and CDR2 YYREEE come from the germline V gene (reference sequence). This CDR3 region has 14 residues. V was clipped by 3 bases and J by 5 bases, with 14 bases between them. CDR3 bases: TGTGCCAGCAGCTCCATGACAGAGGCTGAGACCCAGTACTTC. It codes for CASSSMTEAETQYF.

This rearrangement joins TRBV23-1 to TRBJ2-7, with 8 bases aligning to TRBD1. TRBV23-1 has ORF status, its function being uncertain. This CDR3 contains 15 residues. The V gene end was trimmed by 7 bases and the J gene end by 4 bases; junction bases not matched to a gene: 12. The CDR3 here is CASNLEGTGPYEQYF. In DNA form, the CDR3 reads TGCGCCAGCAACCTGGAGGGGACAGGACCTTACGAGCAGTACTTC.

In its sample, this clone was seen once. The gene calls are TRBV28 and TRBJ2-7, with a tentative D call TRBD1 (6 bases). The V gene's germline CDR1 is MDHEN and CDR2 SYDVKM. V gave up 2 bases and J gave up 5 bases, with 10 bases separating them. This CDR3 is 13 amino acids long. The CDR3 coding sequence is TGTGCCAGCAGTTTAGGGGGCAGCAACGAGCAGTACTTC. Translating gives CASSLGGSNEQYF.

This clone was observed once. The CDR3 region has the DNA TGTGCCAGCAGCTTAGCGTCCCGTACGAACATTCAGTACTTC. Translated, it gives CASSLASRTNIQYF. The chain recombines TRBV7-3 with TRBJ2-4, with unresolved D. The V gene lost 2 bases and the J gene lost 7 bases, with 12 bases spanning the gap. Looked up from germline, CDR1 is SGHTA and CDR2 is FQGTGA. The CDR3 covers 14 residues. Variable domain in full (rest from reference TRBV7-3 and TRBJ2-4): GAGVSQTPSNKVTEKGKYVELRCDPISGHTALYWYRQSLGQGPEFLIYFQGTGAADDSGLPNDRFFAVRPEGSVSTLKIQRTERGDSAVYLCASSLASRTNIQYFGAGTRLSVL.

This clone was seen just once. The chain recombines TRBV9 with TRBJ2-1, with 9 bases identical to TRBD2. The CDR3 runs 16 residues. The ends lost 4 bases at V and 3 bases at J; junction bases unmatched: 8. Germline assignment: CDR1 SGDLS and CDR2 YYNGEE. CDR3: CASSPLGAGGYNEQFF. Written as DNA, the CDR3 is TGTGCCAGCAGCCCTCTGGGAGCGGGGGGCTACAATGAGCAGTTCTTC.

DNA for the CDR3: TGTGCCAGCAGAGGCGTCAGCGGGGGGGGCACAGATACGCAGTATTTT. Translation: CASRGVSGGGTDTQYF. The rearrangement uses TRBV7-9 and TRBJ2-3, with 10 nucleotides matching TRBD2. After removal of 6 bases from V and 1 base from J, the junction contained 7 bases not matched to a gene. Germline CDR1 and CDR2: SEHNR and FQNEAQ (reference sequence). CDR3 length: 16 residues.

The CDR3 spells CASSPGQVSIGQYF. In DNA form, the CDR3 reads TGTGCCAGCAGCCCGGGACAGGTGTCGATAGGCCAGTACTTC. This chain connects TRBV11-2 to TRBJ2-5; 8 bases agree with TRBD1. The CDR3 sequence is 14 residues long. Trimming removed 5 bases from V and 10 bases from J; junction bases left unmatched: 12. Looked up from germline, CDR1 is SGHAT and CDR2 is FQNNGV. The full variable domain, its missing parts supplied by reference TRBV11-2 and TRBJ2-5, is EAGVAQSPRYKIIEKRQSVAFWCNPISGHATLYWYQQILGQGPKLLIQFQNNGVVDDSQLPKDRFSAERLKGVDSTLKIQPAKLEDSAVYLCASSPGQVSIGQYFGPGTRLLVL.

V gene TRBV5-1 combines with J gene TRBJ2-1, with 8 bases identical to TRBD2. V lost 1 base to trimming and J lost 5 bases; unmatched junction nucleotides: 2. The CDR3 is made up of 14 amino acids. Germline-derived CDR1 and CDR2 are SGHRS and YFSETQ. CDR3 coding DNA: TGCGCCAGCAGCTTGACCGGGGGGGACAATGAGCAGTTCTTC. This gives the protein CASSLTGGDNEQFF.

The chain is built from TRBV5-1 and TRBJ1-1; tentative D call: TRBD1 (5 bases). V shed 4 bases and J shed 1 base, with 14 bases lying between them. The CDR3 has 15 residues. CDR1 SGHRS and CDR2 YFSETQ come from the germline V gene. The CDR3 DNA follows: TGCGCCAGCAGCCTACCGACAGCGTCGAACACTGAAGCTTTCTTT. Translation: CASSLPTASNTEAFF. The full variable domain, completed using reference TRBV5-1 and TRBJ1-1, is KAGVTQTPRYLIKTRGQQVTLSCSPISGHRSVSWYQQTPGQGLQFLFEYFSETQRNKGNFPGRFSGRQFSNSRSEMNVSTLELGDSALYLCASSLPTASNTEAFFGQGTRLTVV.

The rearrangement uses TRBV7-3 and TRBJ2-1, with 11 nucleotides matching TRBD2. Trimming cost V 5 bases and J 8 bases; bases outside gene matches: 8. The CDR3 is made up of 15 amino acids. The germline V gene has CDR1 SGHTA and CDR2 FQGTGA. The CDR3 DNA follows: TGTGCCAGCAGCGCTACTAGCGGGAGTTTCGATGAGCAGTTCTTC. It specifies CASSATSGSFDEQFF.

This clone is a singleton in its sample. The chain is built from TRBV6-4 and TRBJ2-3, with 10 nucleotides matching TRBD1. J gave up 2 bases and V 3 bases, and 2 bases lay outside the gene matches. CDR1 and CDR2 from the germline V gene are MRHNA and SNTAGT. The CDR3 contains 15 residues. CDR3 sequence: CASSEGQGVTDTQYF. CDR3 bases: TGTGCCAGCAGTGAAGGACAGGGGGTCACAGATACGCAGTATTTT.

The J gene is TRBJ1-5, the V gene TRBV19; D perhaps matches TRBD1 (5 bases). Trimming stripped 1 base from V and 5 bases from J, with 12 bases between. The CDR3 is 15 residues long. In germline, CDR1 is LNHDA, CDR2 SQIVND (reference sequence). Here the CDR3 reads CASSIVTGLDQPQHF. The CDR3 nucleotides are TGTGCCAGTAGTATAGTAACAGGTCTGGATCAGCCCCAGCATTTT.

This sequence joins TRBV7-3 and TRBJ2-7; 9 nucleotides match TRBD1. CDR1 SGHTA and CDR2 FQGTGA come from the germline V gene. The CDR3 is 14 residues long. Trimming took 3 bases from V and 3 from J; bases not matched to a gene: 3. CDR3 nucleotide sequence: TGTGCCAGCAGCTTCGGGACAGGGCTCTACGAGCAGTACTTC. The encoded protein is CASSFGTGLYEQYF.

This chain uses TRBV7-5 with TRBJ2-3. TRBV7-5 is noted as a pseudogene. The CDR3 runs 13 residues. The CDR3 DNA is TGTGTCAGAAGCTCTGTGGACGCAGATACGCAGTATTTT. Amino acids: CVRSSVDADTQYF.

CDR3 nucleotide sequence: TGCGCCAGCAGCCACGGACAGGGGGCAGATACGCAGTATTTT. Amino acids: CASSHGQGADTQYF. The chain couples TRBV4-1 to TRBJ2-3; 10 positions agree with TRBD1. The CDR3 totals 14 residues. The germline CDR1 and CDR2 sequences are MGHRA and YSYEKL. V was pared by 3 bases and J by 4 bases, with 1 base of the junction left unmatched.

The V call is TRBV9, the J call TRBJ2-7; D possibly matches TRBD1 or TRBD2 (5 bases each). The CDR3 has 15 amino acids. Germline loops: CDR1 SGDLS, CDR2 YYNGEE. Deletions cut 4 bases from V and 2 bases from J, with 16 bases between. CDR3 DNA sequence: TGTGCCAGCAGCCCTCTCGGGACGGAGGCCTACGAGCAGTACTTC. It specifies CASSPLGTEAYEQYF.